This paragraph reports one T cell receptor (beta chain). What it binds is not known. Amplification used 60 Vbeta primers and 13 Jbeta primers. Assay: immunoSEQ multiplex PCR; the TCRdb copy retains only in-frame clones and omits some. The table has 130,000 or so clones, about 86% seen once; the top ten hold 4.5% to 6.5%. The data derive from a study of cytomegalovirus exposure and HLA in healthy donors. As for the study in general: Of roughly 400 genotyped donors, roughly 81% grouped in the Caucasian-associated ancestry cluster.

Whole-study findings and limits: Presence/absence analyses treated sequencing depth as roughly uniform across donors. Available immune exposure information was restricted to CMV serostatus only. The authors enumerated roughly 180 TCR beta chains as linked to cytomegalovirus.

Trimming at V came to 5 bases and at J to 4 bases, leaving 12 bases not matched to a gene. The germline CDR1 and CDR2 sequences are LNHDA and SQIVND (reference sequence). The length of the CDR3 is 16 residues. Sequencing input: PBMCs. The TCR comes from a woman aged 25 to 39 in good health and CMV-seronegative. The chain uses TRBV19 and TRBJ1-1; 8 bases agree with TRBD1. The CDR3 DNA sequence: TGTGCCAGTAGTTTTTTGACAGGGGAGCGGGGCACTGAAGCTTTCTTT. It codes for CASSFLTGERGTEAFF.